The rows below give T cell receptor beta chains drawn from one sample of a study of technical replicates of blood from a few donors. TCRdb's table, derived via immunoSEQ multiplex PCR, lists solely in-frame clones and lacks some. Of about 85,000 clones listed, approximately 94% were seen once; the top ten hold around 0.25%. Sample: T cells isolated from PBMCs. These receptors came from a human donor in good health. Each CDR3 is given with its conserved first and last residue. A D gene is named only where the DNA matches it firmly. The size of a clone is reported for some rows only, either as once, few or many, or as a class for expanded clones.

j_call: TRBJ2-1
clone_size: NA
v_call: TRBV6-5
d_call: TRBD2
cdr3_aa: CASSPLAGGGNEQFF
cdr3_nt: TGTGCCAGCAGTCCCCTAGCGGGAGGGGGCAATGAGCAGTTCTTC

j_call: TRBJ2-3
clone_size: NA
v_call: TRBV7-2
d_call: TRBD2
cdr3_aa: CASSLALGGVTDTQYF
cdr3_nt: TGTGCCAGCAGCTTAGCGCTGGGGGGGGTAACAGATACGCAGTATTTT

j_call: TRBJ1-1
clone_size: NA
v_call: TRBV19
d_call: NA
cdr3_aa: CASSIVKSTEAFF
cdr3_nt: TGTGCCAGTAGTATAGTTAAGAGCACTGAAGCTTTCTTT

j_call: TRBJ2-3
clone_size: NA
v_call: TRBV9
d_call: NA
cdr3_aa: CASSVRGGRGSDTQYF
cdr3_nt: TGTGCCAGCAGCGTGAGGGGGGGCCGAGGATCAGATACGCAGTATTTT

j_call: TRBJ1-1
clone_size: once
v_call: TRBV6-6
d_call: NA
cdr3_aa: CASSPGDSVNTEAFF
cdr3_nt: TGTGCCAGCAGTCCGGGGGACTCGGTGAACACTGAAGCTTTCTTT

j_call: TRBJ2-7
clone_size: NA
v_call: TRBV5-4
d_call: TRBD2
cdr3_aa: CASSLARTSGGGEQYF
cdr3_nt: TGTGCCAGCAGCTTGGCCCGGACTAGCGGAGGGGGCGAGCAGTACTTC

j_call: TRBJ1-5
clone_size: NA
v_call: TRBV4-1
d_call: TRBD1
cdr3_aa: CASSQRDSGNSNQPQHF
cdr3_nt: TGCGCCAGCAGCCAACGGGACAGCGGTAATAGCAATCAGCCCCAGCATTTT

j_call: TRBJ2-7
clone_size: once
v_call: TRBV28
d_call: TRBD1
cdr3_aa: CASSPRATGGPYEQYF
cdr3_nt: TGTGCCAGCAGTCCGAGGGCGACAGGGGGCCCCTACGAGCAGTACTTC

j_call: TRBJ1-3
clone_size: NA
v_call: TRBV30
d_call: NA
cdr3_aa: CAAGWGAGNTIYF
cdr3_nt: TGTGCCGCTGGATGGGGGGCTGGAAACACCATATATTTT

j_call: TRBJ1-2
clone_size: NA
v_call: TRBV29-1
d_call: TRBD1
cdr3_aa: CSVAPDRIYGYTF
cdr3_nt: TGCAGCGTTGCCCCGGACAGGATCTATGGCTACACCTTC

j_call: TRBJ1-5
clone_size: NA
v_call: TRBV6-5
d_call: NA
cdr3_aa: CASSYSWGDQPQHF
cdr3_nt: TGTGCCAGCAGTTACTCTTGGGGAGATCAGCCCCAGCATTTT

j_call: TRBJ2-2
clone_size: NA
v_call: TRBV7-2
d_call: NA
cdr3_aa: CASSLVLRYTGELFF
cdr3_nt: TGTGCCAGCAGCTTAGTCTTGAGGTACACCGGGGAGCTGTTTTTT

j_call: TRBJ1-2
clone_size: NA
v_call: TRBV9
d_call: NA
cdr3_aa: CASSERGVYGYTF
cdr3_nt: TGTGCCAGCAGCGAAAGGGGCGTCTATGGCTACACCTTC

j_call: TRBJ2-3
clone_size: NA
v_call: TRBV10-2
d_call: TRBD2
cdr3_aa: CASTPAREATDTQYF
cdr3_nt: TGCGCCAGCACTCCCGCGCGGGAGGCGACAGATACGCAGTATTTT

j_call: TRBJ2-2
clone_size: NA
v_call: TRBV2
d_call: NA
cdr3_aa: CASTGGTNTGELFF
cdr3_nt: TGTGCCAGCACGGGCGGGACGAACACCGGGGAGCTGTTTTTT

j_call: TRBJ2-7
clone_size: NA
v_call: TRBV7-6
d_call: TRBD1
cdr3_aa: CASSSITGTGLYEQYF
cdr3_nt: TGTGCCAGCAGCAGTATAACCGGGACAGGGTTATACGAGCAGTACTTC